These T cell receptor beta chains were read from a single sample in a study of T-cell memory formation after mild COVID-19. TCRdb re-called the 5' RACE reads with MiXCR, one entry per CDR3 protein. The table has 250,000 to 400,000 distinct CDR3 sequences, 13% to 15% seen once. Material for sequencing was PBMCs or a T cell subset sorted from them (not recorded which). Every receptor here comes from a man aged 18 to 29 who had mild COVID-19 (a few samples of this study predate the infection). Cell type and time point are not known. The CDR3 runs from the conserved cysteine through the conserved F or W. The D gene is left open where the match is weak. For some rows the clone size is stated as once, few or many, or as a class when expanded; others skip it.

.	.	TRBV19	TRBJ1-2	CASSNQGRWYGYTF	TGTGCCAGTAGTAACCAGGGGCGGTGGTATGGCTACACCTTC
many	.	TRBV3-1	TRBJ2-7	CASSQTGGVYEQYF	TGTGCCAGCAGCCAGACCGGGGGTGTCTACGAGCAGTACTTC
.	.	TRBV7-9	TRBJ2-2	CASVGTTNTGELFF	TGTGCCAGCGTCGGGACAACGAACACCGGGGAGCTGTTTTTT
.	.	TRBV6-5	TRBJ1-6	CASTGRINHSPLHF	TGTGCCAGCACTGGTAGAATCAATCATTCACCCCTCCACTTT
many	.	TRBV4-3	TRBJ2-4	CASSPDRYIQYF	TGCGCCAGCAGCCCGGACAGATACATTCAGTACTTC
many	.	TRBV29-1	TRBJ2-3	CSVGDPGPPDTQYF	TGCAGCGTTGGGGACCCGGGACCACCAGATACGCAGTATTTT
few	.	TRBV5-1	TRBJ2-3	CASSEASDSTDTQYF	TGCGCCAGCAGCGAAGCTAGCGATAGCACAGATACGCAGTATTTT
.	.	TRBV5-1	TRBJ2-5	CASSGAGPELETQYF	TGCGCCAGCAGTGGGGCGGGACCTGAGTTAGAGACCCAGTACTTC
.	.	TRBV6-2/TRBV6-3	TRBJ1-1	CASTPGVYTEAFF	TGTGCCAGCACCCCTGGGGTCTACACTGAAGCTTTCTTT
few	TRBD1	TRBV20-1	TRBJ2-7	CSARDPGQGVDEQYF	TGCAGTGCTAGAGATCCGGGACAGGGGGTTGACGAGCAGTACTTC
.	TRBD1	TRBV7-9	TRBJ1-6	CASSLGDRVSPLHF	TGTGCCAGCAGCTTAGGAGACAGGGTCTCACCCCTCCACTTT
few	.	TRBV12-3/TRBV12-4	TRBJ2-4	CASSSRVRSAKNIQYF	TGTGCCAGCAGTTCCAGGGTTCGGTCAGCCAAAAACATTCAGTACTTC
.	.	TRBV20-1	TRBJ2-7	CSARAGLNYEQYF	TGCAGTGCTAGAGCGGGACTCAACTACGAGCAGTACTTC
.	.	TRBV7-3	TRBJ2-5	CASSQGPQETQYF	TGTGCCAGCAGCCAGGGCCCTCAAGAGACCCAGTACTTC
.	.	TRBV7-2	TRBJ2-1	CASSSGRTENNEQFF	TGTGCCAGCAGCTCAGGGAGGACAGAAAACAATGAGCAGTTCTTC
.	TRBD2	TRBV7-8	TRBJ2-3	CASPGGGAQYF	TGTGCCTCTCCGGGGGGAGGAGCGCAGTATTTT
few	TRBD2	TRBV4-3	TRBJ2-2	CASTERGHTGELFF	TGCGCCAGCACGGAGCGGGGGCACACCGGGGAGCTGTTTTTT